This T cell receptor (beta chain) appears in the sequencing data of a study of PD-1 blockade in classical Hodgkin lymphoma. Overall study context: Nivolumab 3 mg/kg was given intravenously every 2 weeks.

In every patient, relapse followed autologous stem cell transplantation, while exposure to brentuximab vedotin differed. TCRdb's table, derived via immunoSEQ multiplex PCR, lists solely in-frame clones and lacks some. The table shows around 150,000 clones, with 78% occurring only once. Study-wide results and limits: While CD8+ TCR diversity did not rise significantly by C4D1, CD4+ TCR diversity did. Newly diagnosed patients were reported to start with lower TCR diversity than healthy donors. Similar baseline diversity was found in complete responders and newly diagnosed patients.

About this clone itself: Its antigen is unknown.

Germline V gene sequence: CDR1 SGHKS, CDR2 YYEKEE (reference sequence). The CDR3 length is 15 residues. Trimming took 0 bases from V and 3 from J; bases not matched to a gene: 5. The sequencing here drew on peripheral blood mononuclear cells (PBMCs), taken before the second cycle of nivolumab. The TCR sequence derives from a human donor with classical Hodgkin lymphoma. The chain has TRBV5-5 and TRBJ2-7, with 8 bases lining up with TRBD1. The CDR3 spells CASSLVGTGNYEQYF. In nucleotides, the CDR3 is TGTGCCAGCAGCTTGGTGGGGACAGGAAACTACGAGCAGTACTTC. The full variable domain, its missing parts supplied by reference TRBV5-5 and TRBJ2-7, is DAGVTQSPTHLIKTRGQQVTLRCSPISGHKSVSWYQQVLGQGPQFIFQYYEKEERGRGNFPDRFSARQFPNYSSELNVNALLLGDSALYLCASSLVGTGNYEQYFGPGTRLTVT.